This T cell receptor (beta chain) was observed in a study of CD8+ T cells in alopecia areata. This CDR3 spans 13 amino acids. Trimming took 4 bases from V and 4 from J, leaving 9 bases between them. Germline loops: CDR1 SGHRS, CDR2 YFSETQ. Reverse transcription of extracted RNA yielded cDNA, which provided the sequencing template. Assay: immunoSEQ multiplex PCR; the TCRdb copy retains only in-frame clones and omits some. Of 90,000 to 100,000 clones in the sample, roughly 41% were seen once. This clone was seen more than once but under ten times. What it recognizes is unknown. Notes on the study in general: For lesional scalp, especially alopecia totalis/universalis, clonality was higher than in normal scalp. Patients shared TCRs less clearly than mice did, possibly for HLA-related reasons.

The chain has TRBV5-1 and TRBJ2-1; D remains ambiguous. The clonotype comes from a human donor with alopecia areata. Sequencing input: CD4+ T cells sorted from blood. CDR3 in DNA: TGCGCCAGCAGCACCAACTGGTACAATGAGCAGTTCTTC. Translation: CASSTNWYNEQFF.